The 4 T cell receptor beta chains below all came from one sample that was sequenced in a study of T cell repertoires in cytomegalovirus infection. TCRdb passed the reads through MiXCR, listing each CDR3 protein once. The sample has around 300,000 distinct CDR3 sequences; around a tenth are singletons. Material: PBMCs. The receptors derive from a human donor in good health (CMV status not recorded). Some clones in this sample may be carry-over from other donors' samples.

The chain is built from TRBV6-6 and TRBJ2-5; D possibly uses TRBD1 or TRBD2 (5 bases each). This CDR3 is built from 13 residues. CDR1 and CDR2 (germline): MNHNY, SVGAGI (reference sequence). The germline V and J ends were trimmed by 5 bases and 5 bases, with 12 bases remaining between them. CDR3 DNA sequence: TGTGCCAGCAGTAACATAGGGGAGGAGACCCAGTACTTC. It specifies CASSNIGEETQYF.

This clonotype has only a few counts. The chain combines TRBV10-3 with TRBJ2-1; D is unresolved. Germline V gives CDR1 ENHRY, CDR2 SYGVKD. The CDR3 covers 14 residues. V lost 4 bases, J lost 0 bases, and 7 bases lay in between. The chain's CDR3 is CAISGSSSYNEQFF. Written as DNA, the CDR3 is TGTGCCATCAGTGGATCTAGCTCCTACAATGAGCAGTTCTTC.

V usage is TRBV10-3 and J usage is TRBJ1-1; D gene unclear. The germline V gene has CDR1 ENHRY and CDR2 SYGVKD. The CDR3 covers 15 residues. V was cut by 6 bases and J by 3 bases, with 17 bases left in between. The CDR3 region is CAISVHEITDTEAFF. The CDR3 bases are TGTGCCATCAGCGTGCACGAGATTACGGACACTGAAGCTTTCTTT.

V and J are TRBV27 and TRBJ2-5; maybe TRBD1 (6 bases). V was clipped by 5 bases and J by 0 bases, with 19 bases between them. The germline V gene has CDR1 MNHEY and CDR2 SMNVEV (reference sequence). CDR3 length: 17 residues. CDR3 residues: CASSISRTALYQETQYF. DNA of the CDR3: TGTGCCAGCAGTATTTCACGGACAGCGTTGTACCAAGAGACCCAGTACTTC.